This record looks at one T cell receptor (beta chain) sequence and its context. As yet, its antigen is unknown. This sample stems from a study of cytomegalovirus exposure and HLA in healthy donors. General observations from the study: The study flagged fewer than 200 TCR beta chains as cytomegalovirus-associated. Through in vitro validation, a few CMV-associated chains were shown to be specific for CMV antigens. Despite most TCR sequences being rare, some public TCRs occurred in many donors. That first-cohort TCR clusters tended to co-occur in the roughly 130 validation repertoires was found in a later analysis.

With 6 bases clipped from V and 7 bases from J, the junction kept 8 bases outside the gene matches. The CDR3 covers 14 residues. Germline V CDR1 and CDR2: MNHNS, SASEGT. Clones were sequenced by immunoSEQ multiplex PCR, and TCRdb holds only the in-frame ones, with some missing. The data show 220,000 or so clones, 80% to 85% seen once. The sequencing sample was made of PBMCs. The clonotype was recovered from a young woman in good health and CMV-seropositive. This rearrangement joins TRBV6-1 to TRBJ2-1, with TRBD1 matching 8 bases. In DNA form, the CDR3 reads TGTGCCAGCAGAACCGGGACAGGTAGTAATGAGCAGTTCTTC. Translation: CASRTGTGSNEQFF.